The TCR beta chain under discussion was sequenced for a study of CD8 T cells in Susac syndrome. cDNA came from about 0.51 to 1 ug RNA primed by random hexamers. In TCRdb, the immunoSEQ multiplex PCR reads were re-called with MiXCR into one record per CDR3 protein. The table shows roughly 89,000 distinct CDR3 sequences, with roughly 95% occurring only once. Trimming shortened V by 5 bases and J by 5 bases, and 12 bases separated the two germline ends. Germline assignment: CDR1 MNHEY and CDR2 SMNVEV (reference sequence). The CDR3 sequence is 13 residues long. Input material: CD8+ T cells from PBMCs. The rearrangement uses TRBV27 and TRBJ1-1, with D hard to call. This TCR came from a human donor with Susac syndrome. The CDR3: CASSPLGVTEAFF. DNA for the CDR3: TGTGCCAGCAGTCCACTTGGGGTAACTGAAGCTTTCTTT.